Only one count was recorded for the clone carrying this TCR beta chain. For recovered donors of Cohort 3, there were two negative PCRs, clearance, or symptom resolution. Sequencing was performed with immunoSEQ multiplex PCR; in TCRdb, only in-frame clones are kept and a portion is missing. Of approximately 300,000 clones in the sample, around 87% are singletons; the top ten hold 5.3%. The data belong to a study of blood T cell repertoires in COVID-19. Study background: COVID-19 samples from acute and convalescent phases originated in the United States, Italy and Spain.

This TCR derives from a woman in her twenties or thirties who had recovered from COVID-19. The sample taken for sequencing was PBMCs or T cells enriched from blood (not recorded which).

In DNA form, the CDR3 reads TGCGCCAGCAGCTTGGAGGGGGACAGTTTATGGACTGAAGCTTTCTTT. This codes for CASSLEGDSLWTEAFF. J is TRBJ1-1 and V is TRBV5-1; 7 bases agree with TRBD1. With 0 bases clipped from V and 5 bases from J, the junction kept 10 bases outside the gene matches. Germline V gene lookup returns CDR1 SGHRS and CDR2 YFSETQ. The CDR3 totals 16 residues.